This T cell receptor (beta chain) originates from a study of blood T cell repertoires in COVID-19. Enrollees, roughly 18 to 89 years old, lived in 20 to 25 US areas. Participant-given clinical history determined each cohort assignment. V gave up 4 bases and J gave up 2 bases; unmatched junction bases: 11. The CDR3 sequence is 19 residues long. Germline loops: CDR1 SGHNT, CDR2 YENEEA. Data came from immunoSEQ multiplex PCR; TCRdb stores just in-frame clones and leaves some out. The table has some 270,000 clones, roughly 89% seen once. The rearrangement links TRBV11-3 to TRBJ2-6, with 10 bases matching TRBD1. Input material: PBMCs or T cells enriched from blood (not recorded which). The TCR originated in a woman between 40 and 50 years old who had recovered from COVID-19. CDR3 amino acids: CASSSRDRGKIAGANVLTF. The CDR3 region has the DNA TGTGCCAGCAGCTCCCGGGACAGGGGCAAGATAGCTGGGGCCAACGTCCTGACTTTC.